This is a list of T cell receptor beta chains from one sample in a study of vaccination effects on CD4 cells after COVID-19. This table comes from immunoSEQ multiplex PCR, and its TCRdb copy is limited to in-frame clones, with some not included. The data contain about 76,000 clones, approximately 77% of them singletons. Their cognate antigens are unknown. Here the sequenced sample was CD4+ T cells from PBMCs cultured without peptide, taken before COVID-19 vaccination. The receptors come from a human donor who received a COVID-19 vaccine. Each CDR3 is given with its conserved first and last residue. The D gene is left open where the match is weak. Not every row has a clone size; where given, it reads once, few, many or a size class.

>-|TRBV5-1|TRBJ1-2|-
TGCGCCAGCAGGCGGACCACCGTGGACTATGGCTACACCTTC
CASRRTTVDYGYTF
>-|TRBV14|TRBJ1-1|-
TGTGCCAGCAGCCAAAGTAGGGCGTCTGAAGCTTTCTTT
CASSQSRASEAFF
>-|TRBV18|TRBJ1-1|-
TGTGCCAGCTCACCCCAACGGACAGCCACTGAAGCTTTCTTT
CASSPQRTATEAFF
>-|TRBV19|TRBJ1-1|few
TGTGCCAGTAGCGAATGGAACCCCCGGGGCACTGAAGCTTTCTTT
CASSEWNPRGTEAFF
>-|TRBV5-1|TRBJ2-5|-
TGCGCCAGCAGCTCCGGATCGCGTGAGACCCAGTACTTC
CASSSGSRETQYF
>-|TRBV12-5|TRBJ2-3|-
TGTGCTAGTGGTCTCCATAAGGATACGCAGTATTTT
CASGLHKDTQYF
>-|TRBV11-2|TRBJ1-6|-
TGTGCCAGCAGCCTACTTCAGGGGATCGGCTCACCCCTCCACTTT
CASSLLQGIGSPLHF
>-|TRBV6-5|TRBJ1-1|-
TGTGCCAGCAGTAGACAGGACCTTATGAACACTGAAGCTTTCTTT
CASSRQDLMNTEAFF
>TRBD2|TRBV5-8|TRBJ2-3|-
TGTGCCAGCCCCACCTTCCCGGGGGGGCCGTCGGGGACAGATACGCAGTATTTT
CASPTFPGGPSGTDTQYF
>-|TRBV6-5|TRBJ2-2|once
TGTGCCAGCAGTTTTTCAGGGATCACCGGGGAGCTGTTTTTT
CASSFSGITGELFF
>TRBD1|TRBV18|TRBJ2-1|-
TGTGCCAGCTCACCAGCGACAGGGGCCTTTCTGTTCTTC
CASSPATGAFLFF
>-|TRBV2|TRBJ1-1|-
TGTGCCAGCAGTGATTATGTAATTGAAGCTTTCTTT
CASSDYVIEAFF
>TRBD2|TRBV12-5|TRBJ2-5|-
TGTGCTAGTGGTTTGGTAGTACTAGCGGGGGGGCCGGAGACCCAGTACTTC
CASGLVVLAGGPETQYF
>-|TRBV5-1|TRBJ2-5|once
TGCGCCAGCAGCTTCACCCTTCCAGGGCAGGAGACCCAGTACTTC
CASSFTLPGQETQYF
>-|TRBV24-1|TRBJ1-5|-
TGTGCCACCCAGCCCCCCGGGAGCAATCAGCCCCAGCATTTT
CATQPPGSNQPQHF
>TRBD2|TRBV5-1|TRBJ2-2|-
TGCGCCAGTAAACTAGCGACCCACACCGGGGAGCTGTTTTTT
CASKLATHTGELFF
>TRBD1|TRBV2|TRBJ1-5|medium-sized
TGTGCCAGCAGTGATGGGGGACAGGGTCCCCAGCATTTT
CASSDGGQGPQHF
>-|TRBV6-5|TRBJ1-1|-
TGTGCCAGCATTCCCAACGACGGGATCACTGAAGCTTTCTTT
CASIPNDGITEAFF
>TRBD1|TRBV7-2|TRBJ1-2|-
TGTGCCAGCAGCCCACGGGACAGGGTATATGGCTACACCTTC
CASSPRDRVYGYTF
>-|TRBV18|TRBJ1-3|-
TGTGCCAGCTCACCACAGGGAGGCATTCCGGGCTCTGGAAACACCATATATTTT
CASSPQGGIPGSGNTIYF
>TRBD1|TRBV19|TRBJ1-2|few
TGTGCCAGTAGACAAACAGGGGCTTACGAGATCTATGGCTACACCTTC
CASRQTGAYEIYGYTF
>-|TRBV7-2|TRBJ2-3|-
TGTGCCAGCAGCTTTAACAGGGGAGGGGATACGCAGTATTTT
CASSFNRGGDTQYF
>-|TRBV5-1|TRBJ1-6|-
TGCGCCAGCAGCTCCGATGGTAGGAAAGGCTCACCCCTCCACTTT
CASSSDGRKGSPLHF
>-|TRBV6-5|TRBJ2-2|-
TGTGCCACCGGACGGCTTGACACCGGGGAGCTGTTTTTT
CATGRLDTGELFF
>-|TRBV18|TRBJ2-3|-
TGTGCCAGCTCACCACCGGCGGGGGCCACAGATACGCAGTATTTT
CASSPPAGATDTQYF
>TRBD2|TRBV10-3|TRBJ2-1|-
TGTGCCATCAGTGGCGGGGGGGGTCTCTACAATGAGCAGTTCTTC
CAISGGGGLYNEQFF
>-|TRBV2|TRBJ1-6|few
TGTGCCAGCACCAATTTTAAGGGGGGTGGGAATTCACCCCTCCACTTT
CASTNFKGGGNSPLHF
>-|TRBV6-5|TRBJ1-3|few
TGTGCCGTCCAAGCCCCCTCTGGAAACACCATATATTTT
CAVQAPSGNTIYF
>-|TRBV5-6|TRBJ1-2|-
TGTGCCAGCAGCTTGGTGGGGACACTAATGAAGCAAGGCTACACCTTC
CASSLVGTLMKQGYTF
>TRBD1|TRBV25-1|TRBJ2-3|-
TGTGCCAGCAGCAACAGGGGCGCAGGAGATACGCAGTATTTT
CASSNRGAGDTQYF
>TRBD1|TRBV27|TRBJ1-6|-
TGTGCCAGCAGTTATCTCATAAACAGGGGGCTTCGGATGAATTCACCCCTCCACTTT
CASSYLINRGLRMNSPLHF
>-|TRBV7-2|TRBJ1-5|-
TGTGCCAGCAGCTTAATGGGGGGGCTCGGCAATCAGCCCCAGCATTTT
CASSLMGGLGNQPQHF
>-|TRBV19|TRBJ1-4|-
TGTGCCAGCAGGCAATCGCCGGGGGGGGATGAAAAACTGTTTTTT
CASRQSPGGDEKLFF
>-|TRBV6-5|TRBJ1-2|-
TGTGCCAGCAGTTTTAATTCAGGGAGCTATGGCTACACCTTC
CASSFNSGSYGYTF
>-|TRBV24-1|TRBJ2-5|-
TGTGCCACCAGTGATCCGTCAACAGACCAAGAGACCCAGTACTTC
CATSDPSTDQETQYF
>TRBD1|TRBV5-5|TRBJ1-6|-
TGTGCCAGCAGCGCACAGGGGCCAGCGGATAATTCACCCCTCCACTTT
CASSAQGPADNSPLHF
>TRBD2|TRBV2|TRBJ2-4|once
TGTGCCAGCAGGTCCGGGAGGGACATTCAGTACTTC
CASRSGRDIQYF
>TRBD1|TRBV19|TRBJ1-1|-
TGTGCCAGTAGTATATACAGGGGGGCGCACACTGAAGCTTTCTTT
CASSIYRGAHTEAFF
>-|TRBV5-8|TRBJ2-1|few
TGTGCCAGCCCAAGCGACGGGAGCTCCTACAATGAGCAGTTCTTC
CASPSDGSSYNEQFF
>TRBD1|TRBV10-3|TRBJ1-1|-
TGTGCCATCAGTGAGGCACAGGGGAACGGCGGAGCTTTCTTT
CAISEAQGNGGAFF
>-|TRBV18|TRBJ1-2|-
TGTGCCAGCTCACCACCGTCTGGATTTAACTATGGCTACACCTTC
CASSPPSGFNYGYTF
>-|TRBV4-1|TRBJ2-5|-
TGCGCCAGCAGCCTACAGGGTTCCCAAGAGACCCAGTACTTC
CASSLQGSQETQYF
>TRBD1|TRBV28|TRBJ1-3|once
TGTGCCAGCAGCCCTGACAGGGTGAGGGGAAACACCATATATTTT
CASSPDRVRGNTIYF
>-|TRBV5-1|TRBJ1-6|-
TGCGCCAGCAGCTTGGTCGGCGATCGTAATTCACCCCTCCACTTT
CASSLVGDRNSPLHF
>-|TRBV24-1|TRBJ2-2|-
TGTGCCACGACCCCGGGGGGCAACACCGGGGAGCTGTTTTTT
CATTPGGNTGELFF
>TRBD1|TRBV7-2|TRBJ1-1|-
TGTGCCAGCAGCTTATGGGGACAGTCCCGGGGCACTGAAGCTTTCTTT
CASSLWGQSRGTEAFF
>TRBD1|TRBV24-1|TRBJ2-1|-
TGTGCCACCAGTTCGCCAGGACAGGGGGACGGTGAGCAGTTCTTC
CATSSPGQGDGEQFF
>TRBD1|TRBV7-3|TRBJ2-5|-
TGTGCCAGCAGCTGGGGGACAGTAAGGTTAGAGACCCAGTACTTC
CASSWGTVRLETQYF
>TRBD1|TRBV6-2/TRBV6-3|TRBJ2-5|-
TGTGCCAGCAGTCTGTCGACCCGGACAGGGGGGGAGACCCAGTACTTC
CASSLSTRTGGETQYF
>-|TRBV5-1|TRBJ1-1|-
TGCGCCAGCAGCTTGGCCGGAGATAACACTGAAGCTTTCTTT
CASSLAGDNTEAFF
>TRBD1|TRBV6-6|TRBJ1-5|-
TGTGCCAGCAGTTACGGACAGGGAGGTCAGCCCCAGCATTTT
CASSYGQGGQPQHF
>-|TRBV10-3|TRBJ1-5|-
TGTGCCATCAGCCTAGCAGGCTCCAATCAGCCCCAGCATTTT
CAISLAGSNQPQHF
>-|TRBV7-2|TRBJ2-1|-
TGTGCCAGCAGCTTAACGACGGGGTCCTACAATGAGCAGTTCTTC
CASSLTTGSYNEQFF